Each of the 7 T cell receptor beta chains below was sequenced from the same sample in a study of blood T cell repertoires in COVID-19. Only in-frame clones appear in the TCRdb table, and some are missing; sequencing was by immunoSEQ multiplex PCR. Among roughly 180,000 clones listed, approximately 86% were seen once. The material sequenced was peripheral blood. The origin of the receptors is a man in his 60s with acute or convalescent COVID-19.

The CDR3 loop reads CASSRLGEAFF. The CDR3 DNA is TGCGCCAGCAGCAGACTAGGTGAAGCTTTCTTT. The chain joins TRBV5-1 to TRBJ1-1; unclear D gene. Trimming stripped 4 bases from V and 7 bases from J, with 8 bases between. Germline V gene sequence: CDR1 SGHRS, CDR2 YFSETQ. The CDR3 contains 11 residues.

The V gene is TRBV15, the J gene TRBJ2-1; 11 bases fit TRBD2. V was pared by 9 bases and J by 1 base, with 17 bases of the junction left unmatched. The germline gives CDR1 LNHNV, CDR2 YYDKDF (reference sequence). CDR3 length: 19 amino acids. The CDR3 here is CATVEGAASGRRSYNEQFF. CDR3 sequence (DNA): TGTGCCACAGTAGAGGGGGCGGCTAGCGGGAGGAGGTCCTACAATGAGCAGTTCTTC.

The V gene is TRBV6-5, the J gene TRBJ1-1; maybe TRBD1 (5 bases). V lost 7 bases to trimming and J lost 4 bases, with 19 bases between them. The CDR3 has 15 amino acids. Germline-derived CDR1 and CDR2 are MNHEY and SVGAGI. CDR3 coding DNA: TGTGCCAGCACCCTCAACCGAGGGAGGGGCACTGAAGCTTTCTTT. Protein sequence: CASTLNRGRGTEAFF.

The V and J genes are TRBV28 and TRBJ2-3, with 12 bases lining up with TRBD2. CDR3 length: 15 amino acids. Unmatched junction bases numbered 9, after V lost 10 bases and J lost 4 bases. Germline lookup yields CDR1 MDHEN and CDR2 SYDVKM. CDR3: CATGGLAGKADTQYF. The DNA for the CDR3 is TGTGCCACCGGCGGACTAGCGGGAAAGGCAGATACGCAGTATTTT.

The J gene is TRBJ1-1, the V gene TRBV7-2; TRBD1 agrees at 7 bases. Losses at the gene ends were 4 bases for V and 3 bases for J; bases not matched to a gene: 8. The CDR3 spans 15 residues. Germline CDR1 SGHTA, CDR2 FQGNSA. In DNA form, the CDR3 reads TGTGCCAGCAGCTCCGTCCGACAGGGATACACTGAAGCTTTCTTT. Its protein product is CASSSVRQGYTEAFF. The whole variable domain, filled in from reference TRBV7-2 and TRBJ1-1, reads GAGVSQSPSNKVTEKGKDVELRCDPISGHTALYWYRQSLGQGLEFLIYFQGNSAPDKSGLPSDRFSAERTGGSVSTLTIQRTQQEDSAVYLCASSSVRQGYTEAFFGQGTRLTVV.

The sample holds many counts of this clone. V gene TRBV28 combines with J gene TRBJ2-1, with TRBD2 matching over 9 bases. Per the germline V gene, CDR1 is MDHEN and CDR2 is SYDVKM. This CDR3 is built from 17 residues. The J segment lost 0 bases and the V segment lost 3 bases, leaving 6 bases of the junction unmatched. The CDR3 loop reads CASSFPTSGSSYNEQFF. CDR3 nucleotide sequence: TGTGCCAGCAGTTTCCCGACTAGCGGTAGCTCCTACAATGAGCAGTTCTTC.

This clone was recorded only once. V gene TRBV24-1 combines with J gene TRBJ1-5, with 7 bases identical to TRBD1. This CDR3 contains 15 residues. Per germline, CDR1 KGHDR and CDR2 SFDVKD. Trimming removed 4 bases from V and 5 bases from J; junction bases left unmatched: 7. CDR3 coding DNA: TGTGCCACCAGTGACCCGGGACAGCCAGATCAGCCCCAGCATTTT. Its protein product is CATSDPGQPDQPQHF.